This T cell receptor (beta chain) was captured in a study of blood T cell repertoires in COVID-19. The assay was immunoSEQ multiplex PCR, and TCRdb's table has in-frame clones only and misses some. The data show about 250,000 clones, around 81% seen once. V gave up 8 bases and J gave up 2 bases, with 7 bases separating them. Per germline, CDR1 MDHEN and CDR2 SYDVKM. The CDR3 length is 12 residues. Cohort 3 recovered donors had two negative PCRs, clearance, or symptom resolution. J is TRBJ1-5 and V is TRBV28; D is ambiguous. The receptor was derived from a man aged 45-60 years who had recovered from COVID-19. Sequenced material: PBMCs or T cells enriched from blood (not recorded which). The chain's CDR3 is CASGPGNQPQHF. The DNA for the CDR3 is TGTGCCAGCGGGCCCGGCAATCAGCCCCAGCATTTT. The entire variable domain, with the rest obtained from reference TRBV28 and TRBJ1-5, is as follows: DVKVTQSSRYLVKRTGEKVFLECVQDMDHENMFWYRQDPGLGLRLIYFSYDVKMKEKGDIPEGYSVSREKKERFSLILESASTNQTSMYLCASGPGNQPQHFGDGTRLSIL.